This is a list of T cell receptor beta chains from one sample in a study of cytomegalovirus exposure and HLA in healthy donors. This table comes from immunoSEQ multiplex PCR, and its TCRdb copy is limited to in-frame clones, with some not included. This sample has 190,000 or so clones, with approximately 78% found just once. The sequenced sample was PBMCs. The receptors originated from a woman between 50 and 59 years old in good health and CMV-seropositive. Both conserved end residues are part of each CDR3. A D gene is named only where the DNA matches it firmly. Only some rows state a clone size, as once, few, many or a class for expanded clones.

v_gene	d_gene	j_gene	abundance	CDR3nt	CDR3aa
TRBV2	TRBD1	TRBJ1-5	-	TGTGCCAGCAGTGCAGGACAGGGTGGCAATCAGCCCCAGCATTTT	CASSAGQGGNQPQHF
TRBV2	-	TRBJ2-2	-	TGTGCCAGCACCGGAGGGAAAAGCACCGGGGAGCTGTTTTTT	CASTGGKSTGELFF
TRBV7-9	TRBD1	TRBJ1-2	-	TGTGCCAGCAGCTCCTTCCCTCAGGGGGCTATGAGAGGCTACACCTTC	CASSSFPQGAMRGYTF
TRBV19	-	TRBJ2-5	-	TGTGCCAGTAGTATGTGGCAGAAAAAGGAGACCCAGTACTTC	CASSMWQKKETQYF
TRBV7-9	-	TRBJ2-7	-	TGTTCCAGCAGCTTCGGCAGGCTGGGCCCTTACGAGCAGTACTTC	CSSSFGRLGPYEQYF
TRBV11-2	TRBD2	TRBJ2-1	-	TGTGCCAGCAGCTTATGGCTAGCGGGAAATGAGCAGTTCTTC	CASSLWLAGNEQFF
TRBV28	TRBD1	TRBJ1-1	-	TGTGCCAGCAGTTTTCCCCCAGGGGGTCCCACTGAAGCTTTCTTT	CASSFPPGGPTEAFF
TRBV7-7	TRBD2	TRBJ2-2	-	TGTGCTAGCAGCCCCCGGGAGGGCAACACCGGGGAGCTGTTTTTT	CASSPREGNTGELFF
TRBV21-1	-	TRBJ1-1	-	TGTGCCAGCAGCAAAGGAAGCCTCGACAGGAGCCCTAAGTCTACTGAAGCTTTCTTT	CASSKGSLDRSPKSTEAFF
TRBV6-1	-	TRBJ2-3	-	TGTGCCAGCACCTTCAGGTGGCAGACCCCCGGTGAGCAGTATTTT	CASTFRWQTPGEQYF
TRBV19	-	TRBJ1-4	-	TGTGCCAGTACCATCCCCGGGGGGCTCGAAAAACTGTTTTTT	CASTIPGGLEKLFF
TRBV10-1	-	TRBJ1-4	-	TGCGCCAGCAGCCCTAGAAAGAATGAAAAACTGTTTTTT	CASSPRKNEKLFF
TRBV2	TRBD1	TRBJ2-7	-	TGTGCCAGTCGCAGACAGGGAACATCATACGAGCAGTACTTC	CASRRQGTSYEQYF
TRBV10-3	-	TRBJ1-2	-	TGTGCCATCAGTGATGGGAGGCCTGGGGATGGCTACACCTTC	CAISDGRPGDGYTF
TRBV4-1	-	TRBJ1-5	-	TGCGCCAGCAGCCAAGATTATTGGGCTACGGGGGGCAGGAGCAATCAGCCCCAGCATTTT	CASSQDYWATGGRSNQPQHF
TRBV28	TRBD2	TRBJ2-3	-	TGTGCCAGCAGTTCCCTCAAGCGGGGGGTCACAGATACGCAGTATTTT	CASSSLKRGVTDTQYF
TRBV11-2	-	TRBJ2-5	-	TGTGCCAGCAGCTTATCCTCTAGTAGTTATATGGAGACCCAGTACTTC	CASSLSSSSYMETQYF
TRBV2	TRBD1	TRBJ2-3	-	TGTGCCAACAGACAGGGGGGCACAGATACGCAGTATTTT	CANRQGGTDTQYF
TRBV28	-	TRBJ2-7	-	TGTGCCAGCAGTTTATCTAGCGTGGGGAGGTACGAGCAGTACTTC	CASSLSSVGRYEQYF
TRBV11-2	-	TRBJ2-7	few	TGTGCCAGCAGCTTTCCAGAAGCCTACGAGCAGTACTTC	CASSFPEAYEQYF
TRBV7-6	-	TRBJ1-2	few	TGTGCCAGCAGCTTAAATCCCCAGGGGTCATACACCTTC	CASSLNPQGSYTF
TRBV29-1	-	TRBJ2-1	-	TGCAGCGTTGAAGAACCACTTAATGAGCAGTTCTTC	CSVEEPLNEQFF
TRBV19	TRBD1	TRBJ1-2	-	TGTGCCAGTAGTATCCGGGGACAGGGGGCTTCCTATGGCTACACCTTC	CASSIRGQGASYGYTF
TRBV11-2	TRBD1	TRBJ1-6	-	TGTGCCAGCAGCCAGACAGGGGCACGCTCACCCCTCCACTTT	CASSQTGARSPLHF
TRBV28	TRBD1	TRBJ1-1	-	TGTGCCAGCACCGAAACTATCGGGACAGGGCTGAACACTGAAGCTTTCTTT	CASTETIGTGLNTEAFF
TRBV6-5	-	TRBJ2-7	-	TGTGCCAGCAGTTACTCTTACAGGGAAGCCCACGAGCAGTACTTC	CASSYSYREAHEQYF
TRBV11-2	TRBD2	TRBJ2-1	-	TGTGCCAGCAGCTTACTAGCGGGGGCTTACAATGAGCAGTTCTTC	CASSLLAGAYNEQFF
TRBV5-1	TRBD2	TRBJ2-5	-	TGCGCCAGCAGCTCCCACCTAGCGGGAGTGACAGAGACCCAGTACTTC	CASSSHLAGVTETQYF
TRBV6-5	-	TRBJ2-5	-	TGTGCCAGCAGTTACTCGGCATCTCAAGAGACCCAGTACTTC	CASSYSASQETQYF
TRBV4-2	-	TRBJ2-1	-	TGTGCCAGCAGCCAAGATCCCTTGTACAATGAGCAGTTCTTC	CASSQDPLYNEQFF
TRBV4-2	TRBD2	TRBJ2-1	-	TGTGCCAGCAGCCCCATCGGGACTAGCGGGAGGGATGAGCAGTTCTTC	CASSPIGTSGRDEQFF
TRBV2	TRBD2	TRBJ2-3	-	TGTGCCAGCAGGTCGACTAGCGGGAGCGGAAATACGCAGTATTTT	CASRSTSGSGNTQYF